Sequencing of this T cell receptor (beta chain) was carried out in a study of T cells in Graves' hyperthyroidism and ophthalmopathy. Findings of the study overall: In simple terms, a model built on 13 V-J features told ophthalmopathy apart from stable hyperthyroidism.

Comments on this clonotype: The antigen is not known.

Amplification of TCR beta CDR3 regions was performed using RNA transcripts as template. The TCR CDR3 first-round RT-PCR relied on the HTBI primer set. TCRdb independently ran MiXCR on the multiplex PCR reads; one entry per CDR3 protein. The table shows some 510,000 distinct CDR3 sequences, with approximately 44% occurring only once. The CDR3 length is 13 residues. Germline V gives CDR1 SGHVS, CDR2 FNYEAQ. V dropped 0 bases and J dropped 3 bases, with 5 bases sitting between them. Diagnoses were made from clinical symptoms, serum measures (thyroxine and TRAb), thyroid ultrasound and orbital computed tomography.

The sample comprised peripheral blood or thyroid tissue (not recorded which). V is TRBV7-6 and J is TRBJ1-2; unclear D gene. The sequence came from a woman under 30 with Graves' hyperthyroidism. CDR3 loop: CASSLASHYGYTF. The CDR3 nucleotides are TGTGCCAGCAGCTTAGCTTCTCACTATGGCTACACCTTC.